The following is a TCR beta chain sequence with its context. A read error may account for a junction end that differs from germline. The length of the CDR3 is 16 residues. Germline loops: CDR1 SGHTA, CDR2 FQGTGA. The sample originates from a study of T-cell memory formation after mild COVID-19. TCRdb fed the 5' RACE reads into MiXCR, producing one record per CDR3 protein. Among approximately 150,000 distinct CDR3 sequences, 15% to 20% were seen once, and the ten largest hold about 2.1%. The source is an adult woman who had mild COVID-19 (a few samples of this study predate the infection). Cell type and time point are not known. V is TRBV7-3 and J is TRBJ2-2; no definite D call. Sequenced: PBMCs or a T cell subset sorted from them (not recorded which). The CDR3 region is CASCFDSTSWPGELFF. The CDR3 bases are TGTGCCAGCTGCTTTGACTCTACTTCCTGGCCCGGGGAGCTGTTTTTT.